This T cell receptor beta chain was sequenced in a study of post-analysis software for immune sequencing data. Study outcomes and limitations: Five TRBV segments, including TRBV5-6, TRBV5-1 and TRBV20-1, were more frequent in patients than controls. Controls' normalized Chao1 diversity significantly exceeded that of multiple sclerosis patients. Samples from a shared batch, those prepared together, strongly co-clustered by F measure.

The ends lost 6 bases at V and 4 bases at J; junction bases unmatched: 9. CDR1 and CDR2 from the germline V gene are DFQATT and SNEGSKA (reference sequence). The CDR3 loop spans 15 amino acids. The library was made from cDNA and included unique molecular identifiers. cDNA molecules numbering some 500,000 came from approximately 0.91 to 9.4 million T cells. TCRdb analysed the PCR reads with MiXCR anew, one entry per CDR3 protein. Among 800,000 to 950,000 distinct CDR3 sequences, roughly 50% were seen once, and the ten largest hold about 4.5%. This clonotype was seen a handful of times. What it binds is not known.

The chain carries TRBV20-1 and TRBJ2-5, with TRBD1 matching over 12 bases. Material: blood. This receptor was taken from a girl between 5 and 17 years old with multiple sclerosis. In nucleotides, the CDR3 is TGCAGTGCAACGGGACAGGGGGCCGCTCGAGAGACCCAGTACTTC. Its translation is CSATGQGAARETQYF.